These 12 T cell receptor beta chains share one sample of origin, sequenced in a study of blood T cell repertoires in COVID-19 (dated by TCRdb to the early 2020s). Library creation used the immunoSEQ multiplex PCR assay. Not all clones reach the TCRdb copy of this immuneACCESS table, which keeps in-frame sequences only. Checked studies attribute under half of the gap to unresolved V genes and leave the rest unexplained. For this sample the table gives 110,000 to 150,000 clones, of which roughly 77% were detected only once. The ten biggest clones cover roughly 5.2% of the sample. Sequences were obtained from peripheral blood. The receptors were gathered from a woman in her seventies with COVID-19, enrolled during active disease.

J is TRBJ1-6 and V is TRBV4-1; possibly TRBD1 for D (6 bases). Germline assignment: CDR1 MGHRA and CDR2 YSYEKL. Trimming left V 2 bases short and J 0 bases short, with 14 bases between. CDR3 length: 18 residues. The CDR3 spells CASSQSLTGSSYNSPLHF. The DNA of the CDR3 is TGCGCCAGCAGCCAAAGTCTTACAGGGAGCTCCTATAATTCACCCCTCCACTTT.

The chain uses TRBV30 and TRBJ1-5; 10 nucleotides agree with TRBD1. This CDR3 has 14 residues. CDR1 GTSNPN and CDR2 SVGIG come from the germline V gene (reference sequence). Trimming cost V 3 bases and J 7 bases; bases outside gene matches: 6. The CDR3 DNA sequence: TGTGCCTGGAGGGGACAGGGGTCCGGGCAGCCCCAGCATTTT. Its protein is CAWRGQGSGQPQHF. The entire variable domain, with the rest obtained from reference TRBV30 and TRBJ1-5, is as follows: SQTIHQWPATLVQPVGSPLSLECTVEGTSNPNLYWYRQAAGRGLQLLFYSVGIGQISSEVPQNLSASRPQDRQFILSSKKLLLSDSGFYLCAWRGQGSGQPQHFGDGTRLSIL.

The J gene is TRBJ2-5, the V gene TRBV7-9; 8 bases map to TRBD1. This CDR3 contains 18 residues. The germline CDR1 and CDR2 sequences are SEHNR and FQNEAQ (reference sequence). J was trimmed by 3 bases and V by 5 bases; bases with no gene match: 17. CDR3 nucleotides: TGTGCCAGCAGCCCTCGAGGGGGCTTACAGGGGGAGAAAGAGACCCAGTACTTC. This codes for CASSPRGGLQGEKETQYF.

This chain joins TRBV5-4 and TRBJ2-1; D is undetermined. This CDR3 spans 13 amino acids. V dropped 0 bases and J dropped 7 bases, with 8 bases sitting between them. CDR1 and CDR2 (germline): SGHNT, YYREEE (reference sequence). The CDR3 DNA reads TGTGCCAGCAGCTTGGCCGGGTCAAATGAGCAGTTCTTC. Translation gives CASSLAGSNEQFF.

The CDR3 loop is CASSAKGWGGGTDTQYF. Here the CDR3 DNA reads TGTGCCAGCAGCGCTAAAGGCTGGGGCGGGGGGACAGATACGCAGTATTTT. J is TRBJ2-3 and V is TRBV11-2, with 8 bases that match TRBD2. The CDR3 runs to 17 residues. The junction had 13 bases not matched to a gene; V was cut back by 5 bases and J by 3 bases. The V gene's germline CDR1 is SGHAT and CDR2 FQNNGV.

This clone was seen a few times. The rearrangement joins TRBV27 to TRBJ2-7; tentative D call: TRBD1 (5 bases). CDR3 length: 12 residues. CDR1 is MNHEY, CDR2 SMNVEV, per germline (reference sequence). Trimming took off 4 bases at V and 11 bases at J, with 15 bases between the two ends. The CDR3 DNA is TGTGCCAGCAGTTCCAACACGGCGGACAAGTACTTC. Its protein is CASSSNTADKYF.

This clone was detected only once. V gene TRBV7-9 combines with J gene TRBJ2-5, with TRBD2 matching over 7 bases. The CDR3 runs to 18 residues. Germline-derived CDR1 and CDR2 are SEHNR and FQNEAQ (reference sequence). V lost 2 bases and J lost 4; bases outside the gene matches: 16. The CDR3, as DNA: TGTGCCAGCAGCTTACGAGGTTCGACTAGCAGAGGTGGAGAGACCCAGTACTTC. Protein: CASSLRGSTSRGGETQYF.

The rearrangement joins TRBV19 to TRBJ1-2; 9 bases match TRBD1. The CDR3 is 14 amino acids. The J segment lost 7 bases and the V segment lost 9 bases, leaving 12 bases of the junction unmatched. Germline CDR1 reads LNHDA; CDR2 reads SQIVND (reference sequence). This chain's CDR3 is CASSQATGGSGYTF. CDR3 nucleotides: TGTGCCAGCTCACAAGCAACAGGGGGCTCTGGCTACACCTTC. The full variable domain, in which reference TRBV19 and TRBJ1-2 provide the parts outside the CDR3, is DGGITQSPKYLFRKEGQNVTLSCEQNLNHDAMYWYRQDPGQGLRLIYYSQIVNDFQKGDIAEGYSVSREKKESFPLTVTSAQKNPTAFYLCASSQATGGSGYTFGSGTRLTVV.

This clone was observed at least ten times. This chain connects TRBV6-5 to TRBJ1-2; TRBD1 is a possible D gene (6 bases). This CDR3 is built from 14 residues. From germline, CDR1 is MNHEY and CDR2 SVGAGI. V was trimmed by 6 bases and J by 5 bases, leaving 16 bases between them. The CDR3 nucleotides read TGTGCCAGCAGCCAGCCCGGGACATATTATGGCTACACCTTC. Translation gives CASSQPGTYYGYTF.

DNA of the CDR3: TGCGCCAGCAGCTTGACAGGGGGCAAGAGAACTGAAGCTTTCTTT. This sequence encodes CASSLTGGKRTEAFF. The V gene is TRBV5-1, the J gene TRBJ1-1; 9 bases line up with TRBD1. The V gene's germline CDR1 is SGHRS and CDR2 YFSETQ. V lost 1 base, J lost 5 bases, and 6 bases stayed unmatched. The CDR3 runs to 15 residues.

The J gene is TRBJ2-5, the V gene TRBV5-4; 10 bases match TRBD1. The CDR3 contains 15 residues. J was trimmed by 5 bases and V by 4 bases; bases with no gene match: 8. CDR1 is SGHNT and CDR2 is YYREEE in the germline V gene (reference sequence). CDR3 amino acids: CASSPRDRGRETQYF. CDR3 nucleotides: TGTGCCAGCAGCCCAAGGGACAGGGGCAGGGAGACCCAGTACTTC.

This chain uses TRBV2 with TRBJ2-2; the D gene is possibly TRBD2 (5 bases). The CDR3 covers 15 residues. CDR1 SNHLY and CDR2 FYNNEI come from the germline V gene. Trimming cost V 4 bases and J 0 bases, with 9 bases left between them. This CDR3 is CASSVGSPNTGELFF. CDR3 bases: TGTGCCAGCAGTGTGGGGAGCCCGAACACCGGGGAGCTGTTTTTT. The full variable domain, completed using reference TRBV2 and TRBJ2-2, is EPEVTQTPSHQVTQMGQEVILRCVPISNHLYFYWYRQILGQKVEFLVSFYNNEISEKSEIFDDQFSVERPDGSNFTLKIRSTKLEDSAMYFCASSVGSPNTGELFFGEGSRLTVL.